These 22 T cell receptor beta chains share one sample of origin, sequenced in a study of T cell responses to AZD1222 COVID-19 vaccine. Sequenced by immunoSEQ multiplex PCR; TCRdb stores in-frame clones only, minus some. Of more than 85,000 clones in the sample, about 89% were seen once. This specimen consisted of peripheral blood, obtained on day 0 of AZD1222 vaccination. Source of these receptors: an adult in good health.

J is TRBJ1-6 and V is TRBV6-5; TRBD1 matches at 11 bases. Germline values: CDR1 MNHEY, CDR2 SVGAGI. The ends lost 6 bases at V and 9 bases at J; junction bases unmatched: 4. This CDR3 is 14 amino acids long. CDR3 bases: TGTGCCAGCAGACCGGACAGGGGGCGTTCACCCCTCCACTTT. Its protein is CASRPDRGRSPLHF.

The V gene is TRBV27, the J gene TRBJ2-6, with unresolved D. The CDR3 covers 18 residues. The V gene's germline CDR1 is MNHEY and CDR2 SMNVEV (reference sequence). V lost 5 bases and J lost 2, with 19 bases in between. CDR3 DNA: TGTGCCAGCAGTCCCCACACCGCACCTTCCCCTGGGGCCAACGTCCTGACTTTC. This codes for CASSPHTAPSPGANVLTF.

This chain connects TRBV7-8 to TRBJ2-1, with TRBD2 matching over 11 bases. Germline-derived CDR1 and CDR2 are SGHVS and FQNEAQ. With 4 bases clipped from V and 7 bases from J, the junction kept 9 bases outside the gene matches. The CDR3 runs to 16 residues. The CDR3 nucleotides read TGTGCCAGCAGCTCCTCACTAGCGGGAGAACCAAATGAGCAGTTCTTC. Its protein is CASSSSLAGEPNEQFF.

The chain links TRBV4-3 to TRBJ2-2; D is unclear. Germline V lookup: CDR1 LGHNA, CDR2 YSLEER. The CDR3 spans 14 residues. V gave up 3 bases and J gave up 4 bases, with 9 bases separating them. DNA for the CDR3: TGCGCCAGCAGCCATGCCGTGGGCACCGGGGAGCTGTTTTTT. Its protein product is CASSHAVGTGELFF.

The rearrangement joins TRBV7-6 to TRBJ2-2; 14 positions match TRBD2. Germline CDR1 is SGHVS and CDR2 is FNYEAQ. V gave up 5 bases and J gave up 7 bases; unmatched junction bases: 9. The CDR3 has 17 residues. Here the CDR3 reads CASSPGTSGGPGGELFF. Written as DNA, the CDR3 is TGTGCCAGCAGCCCCGGGACTAGCGGGGGTCCGGGCGGGGAGCTGTTTTTT. Combining the CDR3 with reference TRBV7-6 and TRBJ2-2 gives the whole variable domain GAGVSQSPRYKVTKRGQDVALRCDPISGHVSLYWYRQALGQGPEFLTYFNYEAQQDKSGLPNDRFSAERPEGSISTLTIQRTEQRDSAMYRCASSPGTSGGPGGELFFGEGSRLTVL.

This clone was recorded once. The rearrangement uses TRBV2 and TRBJ2-7; 8 bases agree with TRBD1. Per the germline V gene, CDR1 is SNHLY and CDR2 is FYNNEI. This CDR3 spans 14 amino acids. The V and J ends lost 8 bases and 1 base, in that order; junction bases with no gene match: 7. The chain's CDR3 is CASRLGQGSYEQYF. The CDR3 DNA is TGTGCCAGCCGACTTGGACAGGGATCCTACGAGCAGTACTTC.

This clone was picked up one time. The chain employs TRBV18 and TRBJ2-5; D unclear. Germline assignment: CDR1 KGHSH and CDR2 LQKENI. This CDR3 spans 12 amino acids. The V end lost 2 bases, the J end lost 0 bases, and 1 base lay between the germline ends. The CDR3 loop reads CASSPDQETQYF. The CDR3 DNA reads as TGTGCCAGCTCACCAGACCAAGAGACCCAGTACTTC.

The CDR3 DNA follows: TGTGCCAGCAGTGGACCCACTGAAGCTTTCTTT. It codes for CASSGPTEAFF. The chain couples TRBV12-3 or TRBV12-4 to TRBJ1-1; D is unresolved. Trimming removed 5 bases from V and 4 bases from J, with 5 bases in between. This CDR3 region has 11 residues.

The rearrangement uses TRBV3-1 (or the pseudogene TRBV3-2) and TRBJ1-1, with a tentative D call TRBD1 (5 bases). CDR3 length equals 16 residues. V was shortened by 4 bases and J by 2 bases, with 17 bases between the two germline ends. The V gene's germline CDR1 is LGHDT and CDR2 YNNKEL (reference sequence). CDR3 amino acids: CASSPRGGWTNTEAFF. CDR3 DNA sequence: TGTGCCAGCAGCCCTCGGGGGGGTTGGACTAACACTGAAGCTTTCTTT.

Of note for this clone: Other DNA sequences within the sample encode an identical CDR3. The chain has TRBV6-5 and TRBJ2-7; 10 bases are shared with TRBD1. J was trimmed by 3 bases and V by 0 bases; bases with no gene match: 5. The CDR3 contains 16 residues. Germline V gene data show CDR1 as MNHEY and CDR2 as SVGAGI. The CDR3 loop reads CASSYSSGTGDYEQYF. The CDR3 DNA reads as TGTGCCAGCAGTTACTCGAGCGGGACAGGGGACTACGAGCAGTACTTC.

The chain employs TRBV4-2 and TRBJ1-6; TRBD1 is a possible D gene (6 bases). CDR3 length: 16 residues. Germline V gives CDR1 LGHNA, CDR2 YNFKEQ. Trimming pared 1 base from V and 7 bases from J, leaving 14 bases between. In DNA, the CDR3 is TGTGCCAGCAGCCAAGGAGGTTCCAGGGGCAATTCACCCCTCCACTTT. It encodes CASSQGGSRGNSPLHF.

J is TRBJ1-2 and V is TRBV19; D is undetermined. V was clipped by 5 bases and J by 4 bases, with 5 bases between them. The CDR3 has 11 amino acids. From germline, CDR1 is LNHDA and CDR2 SQIVND (reference sequence). CDR3 sequence: CASSWGYGYTF. CDR3 DNA: TGTGCCAGTAGTTGGGGCTATGGCTACACCTTC.

The chain employs TRBV5-1 and TRBJ2-1; TRBD1 matches at 9 bases. Germline trimming cut 4 bases from V and 0 bases from J; bases unmatched to any gene: 14. CDR3 length equals 19 residues. Germline assignment: CDR1 SGHRS and CDR2 YFSETQ. The CDR3 is CASSPKPAWGQGSYNEQFF. DNA for the CDR3: TGCGCCAGCAGCCCGAAACCGGCCTGGGGACAGGGCTCCTACAATGAGCAGTTCTTC.

The chain couples TRBV11-2 to TRBJ2-7, with 9 bases fitting TRBD2. Unmatched junction bases numbered 5, after V lost 1 base and J lost 4 bases. The V gene's germline CDR1 is SGHAT and CDR2 FQNNGV. The length of the CDR3 is 15 residues. Written as DNA, the CDR3 is TGTGCCAGCAGCTTAGGGCCTAGCGGGGAATACGAGCAGTACTTC. It encodes CASSLGPSGEYEQYF.

Of note for this clone: At one end the junction does not follow the germline gene, possibly because of a read error. The V gene is TRBV18, the J gene TRBJ2-1; the D is unclear. Per germline, CDR1 KGHSH and CDR2 LQKENI. This CDR3 comprises 12 residues. CDR3 bases: TGTGCCAGCTCCCCACGTCTGGATGAGCAGTTCTTC. Encoded protein: CASSPRLDEQFF.

This chain links TRBV6-4 with TRBJ2-1, with TRBD2 matching 13 bases. Losses at the gene ends were 4 bases for V and 7 bases for J; bases not matched to a gene: 10. CDR3 length equals 17 residues. Germline V gene data show CDR1 as MRHNA and CDR2 as SNTAGT. The CDR3 coding sequence is TGTGCCAGCAGTGCCAAACTTACTAGCGGGGGGGCAAATGAGCAGTTCTTC. It yields the protein CASSAKLTSGGANEQFF.

CDR3 nucleotides: TGCAGTGCTTCGACAGGGACTGAAGCTTTCTTT. This sequence encodes CSASTGTEAFF. V and J are TRBV20-1 and TRBJ1-1; 7 bases are a match to TRBD1. The CDR3 consists of 11 residues. Losses at the gene ends were 5 bases for V and 5 bases for J; bases not matched to a gene: 2. CDR1 is DFQATT and CDR2 is SNEGSKA in the germline V gene (reference sequence).

The rearrangement links TRBV7-9 to TRBJ1-2; the D gene is possibly TRBD1 (6 bases). V was trimmed by 5 bases and J by 4 bases, leaving 17 bases between them. The CDR3 has 15 amino acids. The V gene's germline CDR1 is SEHNR and CDR2 FQNEAQ (reference sequence). CDR3 sequence (DNA): TGTGCCAGCAGCCCCCTCCCGGGGGCCGGCTATGGCTACACCTTC. Its translation is CASSPLPGAGYGYTF.

This clone was picked up a small number of times. The J gene is TRBJ1-1, the V gene TRBV6-5, with unresolved D. Per the germline V gene, CDR1 is MNHEY and CDR2 is SVGAGI. V lost 6 bases and J lost 7, with 18 bases in between. The CDR3 has 14 amino acids. The CDR3 spells CASRADLGTFEAFF. The CDR3 DNA follows: TGTGCCAGCAGAGCCGACCTGGGAACCTTTGAAGCTTTCTTT.

This rearrangement joins TRBV6-5 to TRBJ1-5; D gene ambiguous. The CDR3 consists of 16 residues. Per the germline V gene, CDR1 is MNHEY and CDR2 is SVGAGI. The V and J ends lost 0 bases and 4 bases respectively, with 13 bases between them. The CDR3 here is CASSYSTPPGNQPQHF. In DNA form, the CDR3 reads TGTGCCAGCAGTTACTCGACACCCCCAGGAAATCAGCCCCAGCATTTT.

CDR3 sequence reads: CASSFTGTGYTF. CDR3 nucleotide sequence: TGTGCCAGCAGTTTTACCGGGACGGGCTACACCTTC. V gene TRBV27 combines with J gene TRBJ1-2; weak D call: TRBD1 (5 bases). The V end lost 3 bases, the J end lost 8 bases, and 10 bases lay between the germline ends. The CDR3 covers 12 residues. Looked up from germline, CDR1 is MNHEY and CDR2 is SMNVEV (reference sequence).

The chain employs TRBV7-7 and TRBJ2-2, with D unclear. The CDR3 spans 14 residues. CDR1 SSHAT and CDR2 FNYEAQ come from the germline V gene (reference sequence). The V and J ends lost 4 bases and 2 bases respectively, with 8 bases between them. The CDR3 reads CASSSNSNTGELFF. The CDR3 bases are TGTGCCAGCAGCTCCAACTCAAACACCGGGGAGCTGTTTTTT.